This is a list of T cell receptor beta chains from one sample in a study of beta chain bispecific antibodies for T cell cancers. Their specific antigens are unknown. From the 5' RACE reads, TCRdb called clonotypes with MiXCR, one entry per CDR3 protein. The repertoire includes 20,000 to 25,000 distinct CDR3 sequences, about 2.7% of them detected once, and approximately 30% sits in the top ten. Sequenced material: healthy donor T cells cultured with leukemia cells. The receptors stem from a human donor in good health. Some clones in this sample may be carry-over from other donors' samples. The CDR3 runs from the conserved cysteine through the conserved F or W. The D gene is left open where the match is weak. Size is stated for part of the rows, as once, few or many counts, or as a class when the clone is expanded.

CDR3aa	CDR3nt	j_gene	v_gene	abundance	d_gene
CASSLGGGDRLTDTQYF	TGTGCCAGCAGCTTAGGAGGGGGGGACAGGCTCACAGATACGCAGTATTTT	TRBJ2-3	TRBV11-2	many	.
CSARPSIREAHSPLHF	TGCAGTGCTAGGCCCAGTATCCGGGAGGCACACTCACCCCTCCACTTT	TRBJ1-6	TRBV20-1	many	.
CAWDSYNEQFF	TGTGCCTGGGACTCCTACAATGAGCAGTTCTTC	TRBJ2-1	TRBV30	many	.
CASSQGALEQYF	TGTGCCAGCTCCCAGGGGGCACTGGAGCAGTACTTC	TRBJ2-7	TRBV2	many	TRBD1
CASSPTRTGELFF	TGTGCCAGCAGCCCAACTAGAACCGGGGAGCTGTTTTTT	TRBJ2-2	TRBV14	many	.
CASSVGTGDNEQFF	TGTGCCAGTAGTGTCGGGACAGGAGACAATGAGCAGTTCTTC	TRBJ2-1	TRBV19	many	TRBD1
CSAIPTGGGRTEAFF	TGCAGTGCTATACCAACCGGGGGGGGGCGGACTGAAGCTTTCTTT	TRBJ1-1	TRBV20-1	many	.
CASSLLDGTGPYGYTF	TGCGCCAGCAGCTTATTGGATGGGACAGGGCCCTATGGCTACACCTTC	TRBJ1-2	TRBV5-1	many	TRBD1
CASSYLENTEAFF	TGTGCCAGCAGTTACCTGGAGAACACTGAAGCTTTCTTT	TRBJ1-1	TRBV6-6	medium-sized	.
CASRRREGNQPQHF	TGTGCCAGCCGGCGGAGGGAAGGCAATCAGCCCCAGCATTTT	TRBJ1-5	TRBV27	many	.
CASSIGSGGQISYEQYF	TGTGCCAGTAGTATTGGTAGCGGGGGCCAAATATCCTACGAGCAGTACTTC	TRBJ2-7	TRBV19	few	TRBD2
CSASGEIGYTF	TGCAGTGCTAGTGGGGAAATAGGCTACACCTTC	TRBJ1-2	TRBV20-1	medium-sized	.
CASSLDYERVIRIGDTEAFF	TGTGCCAGCAGCTTGGATTACGAGAGGGTGATTAGAATAGGCGACACTGAAGCTTTCTTT	TRBJ1-1	TRBV5-5	many	.
CASSPTGTSRQQYF	TGTGCCAGCAGTCCCACCGGGACCAGCCGGCAGCAGTACTTC	TRBJ2-7	TRBV6-4	medium-sized	.
CSVSTRQETQYF	TGCAGTGTTTCCACGCGGCAAGAGACCCAGTACTTC	TRBJ2-5	TRBV20-1	many	.
CASSEVGSGGENEQYF	TGTGCCAGCAGTGAAGTTGGTAGCGGGGGGGAGAACGAGCAGTACTTC	TRBJ2-7	TRBV2	.	TRBD2
CASSEYNSRETQYF	TGTGCCAGCAGCGAATACAATTCGCGGGAGACCCAGTACTTC	TRBJ2-5	TRBV6-5	many	.
CASSLNRRYRYSPLHF	TGTGCCAGCAGCTTAAACAGGCGCTATCGATATTCACCCCTCCACTTT	TRBJ1-6	TRBV7-9	.	.
CASSPPGVLGQPQHF	TGTGCCAGCAGCCCCCCAGGTGTTTTGGGACAGCCCCAGCATTTT	TRBJ1-5	TRBV7-9	many	.
CASGADYEQYF	TGTGCCAGCGGAGCGGACTACGAGCAGTACTTC	TRBJ2-7	TRBV2	medium-sized	.
CASGLPPNYEQYF	TGTGCTAGTGGTTTGCCTCCTAATTACGAGCAGTACTTC	TRBJ2-7	TRBV12-5	many	.
CSVRTTLYGYTF	TGCAGCGTTCGGACAACCCTCTATGGCTACACCTTC	TRBJ1-2	TRBV29-1	many	.
CASRDGGGYNEQFF	TGTGCCAGCAGAGACGGGGGCGGTTACAATGAGCAGTTCTTC	TRBJ2-1	TRBV6-2/TRBV6-3	many	.
CASSLDLSGAYEQYF	TGTGCCAGCAGCTTGGATCTTAGCGGGGCCTACGAGCAGTACTTC	TRBJ2-7	TRBV5-4	many	TRBD2
CASSFLGGELFF	TGCGCCAGCAGCTTCTTAGGCGGGGAGCTGTTTTTT	TRBJ2-2	TRBV5-1	many	.
CASRMTGLADLHTQYF	TGTGCCAGCAGGATGACGGGACTAGCGGATCTCCATACGCAGTATTTT	TRBJ2-3	TRBV12-3/TRBV12-4	many	TRBD2
CSAPDASYEQYF	TGCAGTGCACCGGACGCTTCCTACGAGCAGTACTTC	TRBJ2-7	TRBV20-1	many	.
CASSLGGGAGTEAFF	TGTGCCAGCAGCTTAGGCGGGGGGGCGGGCACTGAAGCTTTCTTT	TRBJ1-1	TRBV13	few	.
CASRNGLLGGSRSHEQFF	TGTGCCAGCAGAAATGGCTTGTTGGGGGGCTCCCGTTCCCATGAGCAGTTCTTC	TRBJ2-1	TRBV27	many	.
CASRPAQGSDTQYF	TGTGCCAGCAGGCCCGCGCAGGGATCAGATACGCAGTATTTT	TRBJ2-3	TRBV27	many	.
CASSFNEGFGTDTQYF	TGTGCCAGCAGCTTTAACGAGGGTTTTGGCACAGATACGCAGTATTTT	TRBJ2-3	TRBV5-8	many	.
CASSQDLIAFYGYTF	TGTGCCAGCAGCCAAGATTTAATTGCCTTCTATGGCTACACCTTC	TRBJ1-2	TRBV3-1	many	.
CASSQGEGEDTQYF	TGTGCCAGCAGCCAAGGAGAGGGAGAAGATACGCAGTATTTT	TRBJ2-3	TRBV3-1	many	.
CALGQGALDNSPLHF	TGTGCCCTAGGACAGGGAGCTCTCGATAATTCACCCCTCCACTTT	TRBJ1-6	TRBV5-4	.	TRBD1